Only a few counts were recorded for the clone carrying this T cell receptor beta chain. MiXCR, applied by TCRdb to the 5' RACE reads, yields one record per CDR3 protein. The sample carries 320,000 or so distinct CDR3 sequences, roughly 8.3% recorded once. The data were obtained in a study of T cells after yellow fever vaccination. Looking at the study overall: Preparation of fractions with low cell numbers was performed using SMART-Seq v4 Ultra Low Input.

The CDR3 length is 17 residues. The germline V gene has CDR1 SNHLY and CDR2 FYNNEI. V was clipped by 8 bases and J by 2 bases; unmatched bases: 15. This specimen consisted of PBMCs, obtained 35 to 50 days after the first yellow fever vaccination. V is TRBV2 and J is TRBJ1-5, with 7 nucleotides matching TRBD1. The TCR comes from a man younger than 35 who received the YFV17D yellow fever vaccine. CDR3 in amino acids: CASRERIGGAGNQPQHF. Here the CDR3 DNA reads TGTGCCAGCCGAGAACGAATAGGGGGCGCGGGCAATCAGCCCCAGCATTTT.